These 28 T cell receptor beta chains share one sample of origin, sequenced in a study of cytomegalovirus exposure and HLA in healthy donors. The PCR contained 60 Vbeta and 13 Jbeta primers. TCRdb keeps only in-frame clones here, not all; method: immunoSEQ multiplex PCR. Here the sample spans about 150,000 clones, about 61% being singletons. Sequencing was carried out using PBMCs. These receptors were obtained from a woman in her forties in good health and CMV-seronegative.

The chain employs TRBV7-8 and TRBJ2-1; 7 bases align to TRBD2. The germline gives CDR1 SGHVS, CDR2 FQNEAQ. CDR3 length: 16 amino acids. Losses at the gene ends were 6 bases for V and 1 base for J; bases not matched to a gene: 9. CDR3 region: CASRGTAGGSYNEQFF. In DNA form, the CDR3 reads TGTGCCAGCAGGGGCACTGCCGGGGGGTCCTACAATGAGCAGTTCTTC.

This chain joins TRBV29-1 and TRBJ1-2; 11 positions agree with TRBD1. The CDR3 is made up of 13 amino acids. With V trimmed by 5 bases and J by 4 bases, 3 bases remained unmatched. Germline CDR1 reads SQVTM; CDR2 reads ANQGSEA. Written as DNA, the CDR3 is TGCAGCGTTTCGGACAGGGGGCTCTATGGCTACACCTTC. It is translated as CSVSDRGLYGYTF.

This rearrangement joins TRBV10-3 to TRBJ2-7, with no clear D. The V end lost 7 bases, the J end lost 2 bases, and 12 bases lay between the germline ends. Germline CDR1 and CDR2: ENHRY and SYGVKD. The CDR3 runs to 13 residues. The CDR3 DNA follows: TGTGCCATCACGGAGTCCACAACCTACGAGCAGTACTTC. Its protein is CAITESTTYEQYF.

This clone was counted between two and nine times. This chain uses TRBV7-2 with TRBJ2-3; possibly TRBD1 for D (6 bases). Germline-derived CDR1 and CDR2 are SGHTA and FQGNSA. V lost 1 base to trimming and J lost 5 bases, with 13 bases between them. CDR3 size: 15 residues. The CDR3 region is CASSLEPGQIDTQYF. CDR3 bases: TGTGCCAGCAGCTTAGAGCCGGGACAAATAGATACGCAGTATTTT.

This chain joins TRBV15 and TRBJ2-3; no definite D call. The CDR3 spans 14 residues. The V and J ends lost 0 bases and 4 bases respectively, with 8 bases between them. Germline lookup yields CDR1 LNHNV and CDR2 YYDKDF (reference sequence). CDR3 loop: CATSRDLAADTQYF. The CDR3 DNA is TGTGCCACCAGCAGAGATCTGGCCGCAGATACGCAGTATTTT.

V usage is TRBV11-2 and J usage is TRBJ1-1, with 8 bases matching TRBD1. The ends lost 5 bases at V and 0 bases at J; junction bases unmatched: 2. Per germline, CDR1 SGHAT and CDR2 FQNNGV. The CDR3 is 14 residues long. The CDR3 is CASSLGQVNTEAFF. In DNA form, the CDR3 reads TGTGCCAGCAGCCTGGGACAGGTGAACACTGAAGCTTTCTTT.

The CDR3 protein is CASSWDGTDNQPQHF. The CDR3 nucleotides are TGCGCCAGCAGCTGGGACGGGACAGATAATCAGCCCCAGCATTTT. The rearrangement uses TRBV5-1 and TRBJ1-5; TRBD1 aligns across 7 bases. V shed 3 bases, J shed 4 bases, and the junction held 7 bases outside the gene matches. Looked up from germline, CDR1 is SGHRS and CDR2 is YFSETQ. This CDR3 region has 15 residues.

The genes are TRBV6-5 and TRBJ2-2, with TRBD1 as a possible D gene (7 bases). The V and J ends lost 3 bases and 6 bases respectively, with 17 bases between them. Germline-derived CDR1 and CDR2 are MNHEY and SVGAGI. This CDR3 has 16 residues. In DNA form, the CDR3 reads TGTGCCAGCAGTTATAGGGCAGGGGGGTTTTCCGGGGAGCTGTTTTTT. This encodes CASSYRAGGFSGELFF.

The chain uses TRBV4-3 and TRBJ1-5, with a tentative D call TRBD1 (6 bases). Germline V gives CDR1 LGHNA, CDR2 YSLEER. The CDR3 length is 14 residues. Trimming removed 5 bases from V and 2 bases from J, with 10 bases in between. The CDR3 protein is CASSERTGNQPQHF. The CDR3 nucleotides are TGCGCCAGCAGCGAAAGGACAGGCAATCAGCCCCAGCATTTT.

V usage is TRBV28 and J usage is TRBJ1-2, with a possible D match to TRBD1 (5 bases). CDR1 and CDR2 (germline): MDHEN, SYDVKM. The CDR3 length is 16 residues. Trimming stripped 10 bases from V and 3 bases from J, with 24 bases between. The CDR3 region is CATLPSDSFGDYGYTF. The CDR3 bases are TGTGCCACCCTCCCCTCCGACAGTTTCGGAGACTATGGCTACACCTTC.

J is TRBJ2-7 and V is TRBV20-1, with D tentatively TRBD2 (6 bases). Germline-derived CDR1 and CDR2 are DFQATT and SNEGSKA (reference sequence). The CDR3 is 11 residues long. The CDR3 nucleotides are TGCAGCTGTCCGGGGGCCTACGAGCAGTACTTC. It translates to CSCPGAYEQYF.

The chain recombines TRBV5-6 with TRBJ2-6, with a tentative D call TRBD2 (5 bases). Trimming cost V 4 bases and J 0 bases, with 14 bases left between them. CDR3 length: 17 residues. Germline CDR1 and CDR2: SGHDT and YYEEEE. CDR3 sequence (DNA): TGTGCCAGCAGCACTTGGGAGCTGAGCTCTGGGGCCAACGTCCTGACTTTC. Translation: CASSTWELSSGANVLTF. Full variable domain (remainder filled in from reference TRBV5-6 and TRBJ2-6): DAGVTQSPTHLIKTRGQQVTLRCSPKSGHDTVSWYQQALGQGPQFIFQYYEEEERQRGNFPDRFSGHQFPNYSSELNVNALLLGDSALYLCASSTWELSSGANVLTFGAGSRLTVL.

The chain links TRBV7-2 to TRBJ1-2; tentatively, D is TRBD1 (6 bases). This CDR3 region has 15 residues. Trimming left V 1 base short and J 4 bases short, with 13 bases between. Germline V gene data show CDR1 as SGHTA and CDR2 as FQGNSA. The CDR3 reads CASSLDPGASYGYTF. The CDR3 DNA reads TGTGCCAGCAGCTTAGATCCAGGGGCATCCTATGGCTACACCTTC.

The V gene is TRBV6-5, the J gene TRBJ1-2, with D maybe TRBD1 (6 bases). Between the trimmed V and J ends, which lost 8 bases and 4 bases, there was a span of 17 bases. The CDR3 has 14 residues. The germline gives CDR1 MNHEY, CDR2 SVGAGI. The CDR3, as DNA: TGTGCCAGCCAAGAAACCGACAGGCCCTATGGCTACACCTTC. Its translation: CASQETDRPYGYTF.

The V gene is TRBV27, the J gene TRBJ2-5; 9 positions agree with TRBD2. The germline gives CDR1 MNHEY, CDR2 SMNVEV (reference sequence). The CDR3 is 14 amino acids. The trim removed 4 bases at V and 5 bases at J, leaving 5 bases unmatched. The CDR3 DNA reads TGTGCCAGCAGTTCGGGACTAGCCCGGGAGACCCAGTACTTC. It translates to CASSSGLARETQYF.

The rearrangement links TRBV10-2 to TRBJ1-2; D remains ambiguous. Germline V gene data show CDR1 as WSHSY and CDR2 as SAAADI. Trimming removed 4 bases at V and 2 bases at J, with 8 bases between. The CDR3 runs to 13 residues. DNA of the CDR3: TGCGCCAGCAGTGTGGGCAGAAACTATGGCTACACCTTC. Translating gives CASSVGRNYGYTF.

The CDR3 DNA reads as TGTGCCAGCAGTGAAGCTTTGGGGCGGCCCTTCTCTGGGGCCAACGTCCTGACTTTC. This codes for CASSEALGRPFSGANVLTF. The V and J genes are TRBV2 and TRBJ2-6; D perhaps matches TRBD1 (5 bases). The CDR3 has 19 residues. Germline values: CDR1 SNHLY, CDR2 FYNNEI. V lost 0 bases and J 0 bases, leaving 15 bases between the germline ends.

J is TRBJ1-1 and V is TRBV7-2, with D unresolved. The CDR3 runs to 19 residues. Trimming took 1 base from V and 1 from J, leaving 22 bases between them. The germline V gene has CDR1 SGHTA and CDR2 FQGNSA. The CDR3 spells CASSLVRAGGWGRNTEAFF. The DNA for the CDR3 is TGTGCCAGCAGCTTAGTCCGGGCAGGAGGGTGGGGTAGGAACACTGAAGCTTTCTTT.

The CDR3 loop is CASSPRQGGSYGYTF. CDR3 bases: TGTGCCAGCAGCCCCCGACAGGGCGGATCTTATGGCTACACCTTC. V is TRBV9 and J is TRBJ1-2; 7 bases are shared with TRBD1. The CDR3 contains 15 residues. The germline V gene encodes CDR1 SGDLS and CDR2 YYNGEE. V shed 4 bases, J shed 5 bases, and the junction held 11 bases outside the gene matches.

CDR3 in DNA: TGTGCCAGCAGTCCGGTCCCGGGACACGGGGATGTTTTTTTT. Translation: CASSPVPGHGDVFF. The chain couples TRBV28 to TRBJ1-4, with D perhaps matching TRBD1 (6 bases). Germline-derived CDR1 and CDR2 are MDHEN and SYDVKM. The V end lost 5 bases, the J end lost 17 bases, and 24 bases lay between the germline ends. This CDR3 contains 14 residues.

The chain has TRBV2 and TRBJ2-5; 7 bases fit TRBD2. This CDR3 is 16 amino acids long. After removal of 6 bases from V and 3 bases from J, the junction contained 13 bases not matched to a gene. The germline CDR1 and CDR2 sequences are SNHLY and FYNNEI. The CDR3 region is CASSGSGVGREETQYF. As DNA, the CDR3 is TGTGCCAGCAGCGGAAGCGGGGTTGGCAGGGAAGAGACCCAGTACTTC.

J is TRBJ1-5 and V is TRBV2; the D gene is possibly TRBD1 (6 bases). With 8 bases removed from V and 9 bases from J, the gap between germline ends came to 20 bases. There are 14 residues in the CDR3. The germline V gene encodes CDR1 SNHLY and CDR2 FYNNEI. The CDR3 loop is CASGQGGPPSPQHF. In DNA, the CDR3 is TGTGCCAGCGGGCAAGGGGGTCCGCCGTCGCCCCAGCATTTT.

The chain combines TRBV5-4 with TRBJ2-5, with 7 nucleotides matching TRBD1. The DNA end lines up better with TRBJ2-7; the J call may be wrong. CDR3 size: 14 residues. The germline gives CDR1 SGHNT, CDR2 YYREEE (reference sequence). In DNA, the CDR3 is TGTGCCAGCAGCTTGGTCGGCAGGGGGTACGAGCAGTACTTC. Translating gives CASSLVGRGYEQYF.

This clone was counted a few times. CDR3 amino acids: CASSWGGGEQYF. The CDR3 region has the DNA TGTGCCAGCAGCTGGGGGGGAGGCGAGCAGTACTTC. The chain links TRBV6-1 to TRBJ2-7; 7 bases are a match to TRBD2. The CDR3 extends over 12 amino acids. V lost 6 bases and J lost 6; bases outside the gene matches: 5. Germline V CDR1 and CDR2: MNHNS, SASEGT.

The chain employs TRBV27 and TRBJ1-5, with unresolved D. From germline, CDR1 is MNHEY and CDR2 SMNVEV (reference sequence). The CDR3 is made up of 13 amino acids. The V end lost 9 bases, the J end lost 5 bases, and 14 bases lay between the germline ends. CDR3 region: CASSGSPYQPQHF. CDR3 bases: TGTGCCAGTTCGGGGTCCCCCTATCAGCCCCAGCATTTT.

V gene TRBV7-2 combines with J gene TRBJ2-5; D perhaps matches TRBD2 (7 bases). CDR1 is SGHTA and CDR2 is FQGNSA in the germline V gene. The CDR3 totals 17 residues. Trimming pared 1 base from V and 0 bases from J, leaving 15 bases between. CDR3 sequence: CASSLEEVRGHQETQYF. CDR3 sequence (DNA): TGTGCCAGCAGCTTAGAGGAGGTGCGGGGGCACCAAGAGACCCAGTACTTC.

V usage is TRBV27 and J usage is TRBJ1-6, with 10 bases aligning to TRBD1. CDR1 is MNHEY and CDR2 is SMNVEV in the germline V gene (reference sequence). There are 15 residues in the CDR3. V dropped 6 bases and J dropped 9; count of bases not matched to a gene: 8. The CDR3 reads CASSPTDRGPSPLHF. CDR3 DNA: TGTGCCAGCAGCCCAACAGACAGGGGGCCTTCACCCCTCCACTTT.

V and J are TRBV7-9 and TRBJ1-6; tentative D call: TRBD1 (6 bases). In germline, CDR1 is SEHNR, CDR2 FQNEAQ (reference sequence). This CDR3 has 14 residues. V was shortened by 5 bases and J by 4 bases, with 9 bases between the two germline ends. The CDR3 nucleotides read TGTGCCAGCAGCGCACAGGGATATAATTCACCCCTCCACTTT. Encoded protein: CASSAQGYNSPLHF.